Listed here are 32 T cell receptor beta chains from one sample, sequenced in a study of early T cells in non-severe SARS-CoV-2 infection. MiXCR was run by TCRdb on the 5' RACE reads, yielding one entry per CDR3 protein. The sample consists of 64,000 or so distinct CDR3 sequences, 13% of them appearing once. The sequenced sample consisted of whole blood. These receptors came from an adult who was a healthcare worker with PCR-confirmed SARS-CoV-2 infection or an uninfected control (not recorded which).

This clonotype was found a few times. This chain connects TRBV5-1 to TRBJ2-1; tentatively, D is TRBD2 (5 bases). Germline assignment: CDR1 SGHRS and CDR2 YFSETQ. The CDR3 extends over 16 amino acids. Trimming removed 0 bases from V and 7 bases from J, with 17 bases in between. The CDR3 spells CASSLAGMVPGNEQFF. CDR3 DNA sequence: TGCGCCAGCAGCTTGGCCGGGATGGTTCCGGGGAATGAGCAGTTCTTC. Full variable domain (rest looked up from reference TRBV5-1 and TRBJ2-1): KAGVTQTPRYLIKTRGQQVTLSCSPISGHRSVSWYQQTPGQGLQFLFEYFSETQRNKGNFPGRFSGRQFSNSRSEMNVSTLELGDSALYLCASSLAGMVPGNEQFFGPGTRLTVL.

CDR3 sequence reads: CASSFAGPSSSTDTQYF. The CDR3 DNA follows: TGTGCCAGCAGCTTTGCGGGACCATCCAGTAGCACAGATACGCAGTATTTT. V is TRBV7-8 and J is TRBJ2-3; perhaps TRBD2 as D (6 bases). This CDR3 region has 17 residues. Trimming took off 3 bases at V and 0 bases at J, with 16 bases between the two ends. The germline gives CDR1 SGHVS, CDR2 FQNEAQ.

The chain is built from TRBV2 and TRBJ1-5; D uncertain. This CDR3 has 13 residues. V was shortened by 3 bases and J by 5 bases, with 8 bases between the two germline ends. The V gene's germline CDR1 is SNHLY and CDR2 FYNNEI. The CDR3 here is CASSDSQYQPQHF. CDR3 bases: TGTGCCAGCAGTGACAGCCAATATCAGCCCCAGCATTTT.

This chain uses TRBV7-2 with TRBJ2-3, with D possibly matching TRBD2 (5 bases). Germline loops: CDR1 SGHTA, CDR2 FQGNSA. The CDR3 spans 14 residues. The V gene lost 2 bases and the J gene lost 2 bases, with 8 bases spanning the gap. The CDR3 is CASSLNGVTDTQYF. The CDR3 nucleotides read TGTGCCAGCAGCTTAAACGGGGTCACAGATACGCAGTATTTT.

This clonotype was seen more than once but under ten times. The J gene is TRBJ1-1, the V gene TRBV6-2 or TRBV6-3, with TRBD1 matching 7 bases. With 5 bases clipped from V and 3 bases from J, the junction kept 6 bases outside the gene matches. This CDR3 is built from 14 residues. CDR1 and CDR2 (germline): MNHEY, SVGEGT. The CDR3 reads CASSPWGTDTEAFF. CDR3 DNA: TGTGCCAGCAGTCCTTGGGGGACAGACACTGAAGCTTTCTTT.

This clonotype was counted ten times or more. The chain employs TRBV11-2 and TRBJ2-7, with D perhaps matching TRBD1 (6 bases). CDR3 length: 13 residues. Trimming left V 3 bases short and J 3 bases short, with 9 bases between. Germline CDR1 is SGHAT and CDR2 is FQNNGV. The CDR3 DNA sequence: TGTGCCAGCAGCTTCGGGACAATCTACGAGCAGTACTTC. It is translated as CASSFGTIYEQYF.

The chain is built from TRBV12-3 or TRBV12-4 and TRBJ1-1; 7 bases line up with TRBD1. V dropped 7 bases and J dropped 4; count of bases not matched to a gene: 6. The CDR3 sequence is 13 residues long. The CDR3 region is CASITQGFTEAFF. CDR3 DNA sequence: TGTGCCAGCATCACACAGGGGTTCACTGAAGCTTTCTTT.

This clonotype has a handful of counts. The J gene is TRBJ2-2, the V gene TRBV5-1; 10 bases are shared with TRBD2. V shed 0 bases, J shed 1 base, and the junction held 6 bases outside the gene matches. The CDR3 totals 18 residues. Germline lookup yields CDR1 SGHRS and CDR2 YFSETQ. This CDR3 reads CASSLALAGALNTGELFF. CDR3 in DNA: TGCGCCAGCAGCTTGGCGCTAGCGGGGGCTCTGAACACCGGGGAGCTGTTTTTT.

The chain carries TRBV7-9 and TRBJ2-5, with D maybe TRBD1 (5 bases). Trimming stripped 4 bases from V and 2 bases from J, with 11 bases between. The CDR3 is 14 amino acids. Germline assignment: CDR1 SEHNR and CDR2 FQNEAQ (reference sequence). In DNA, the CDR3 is TGTGCCAGCAGCTCAAGACAGACACAAGAGACCCAGTACTTC. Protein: CASSSRQTQETQYF. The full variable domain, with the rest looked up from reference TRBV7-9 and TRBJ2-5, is DTGVSQNPRHKITKRGQNVTFRCDPISEHNRLYWYRQTLGQGPEFLTYFQNEAQLEKSRLLSDRFSAERPKGSFSTLEIQRTEQGDSAMYLCASSSRQTQETQYFGPGTRLLVL.

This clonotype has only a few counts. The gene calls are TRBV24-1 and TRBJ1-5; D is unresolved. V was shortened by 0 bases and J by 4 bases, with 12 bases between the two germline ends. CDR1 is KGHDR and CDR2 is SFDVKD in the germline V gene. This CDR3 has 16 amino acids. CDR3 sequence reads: CATSDLHREPNQPQHF. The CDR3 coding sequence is TGTGCCACCAGTGATTTGCACAGAGAACCGAATCAGCCCCAGCATTTT.

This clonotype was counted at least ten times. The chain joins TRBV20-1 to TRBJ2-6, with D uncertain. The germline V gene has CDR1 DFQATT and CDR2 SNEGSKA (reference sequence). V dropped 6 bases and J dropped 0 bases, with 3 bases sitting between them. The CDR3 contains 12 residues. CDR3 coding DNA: TGCAGTGCCCTCTCTGGGGCCAACGTCCTGACTTTC. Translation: CSALSGANVLTF.

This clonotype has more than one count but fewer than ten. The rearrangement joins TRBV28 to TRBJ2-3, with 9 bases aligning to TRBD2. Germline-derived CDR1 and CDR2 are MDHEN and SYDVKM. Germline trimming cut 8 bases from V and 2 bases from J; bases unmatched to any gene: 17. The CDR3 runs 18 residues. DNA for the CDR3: TGTGCCAGCCCCCCGAGGAGCGGGGGGACCCAAATCACAGATACGCAGTATTTT. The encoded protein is CASPPRSGGTQITDTQYF.

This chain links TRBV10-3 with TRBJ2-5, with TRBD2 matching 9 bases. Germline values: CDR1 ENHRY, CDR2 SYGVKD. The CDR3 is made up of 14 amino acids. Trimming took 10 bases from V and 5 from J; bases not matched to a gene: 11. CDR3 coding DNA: TGTGCCACCGAGGACGCGGGGGGGCGGGAGACCCAGTACTTC. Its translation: CATEDAGGRETQYF.

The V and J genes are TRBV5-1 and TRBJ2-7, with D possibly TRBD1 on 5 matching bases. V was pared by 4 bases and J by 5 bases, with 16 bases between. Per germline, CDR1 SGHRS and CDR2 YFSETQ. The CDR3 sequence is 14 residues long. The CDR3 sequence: CASSDPQGSHEQYF. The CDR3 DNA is TGCGCCAGCAGCGACCCGCAGGGTTCCCACGAGCAGTACTTC.

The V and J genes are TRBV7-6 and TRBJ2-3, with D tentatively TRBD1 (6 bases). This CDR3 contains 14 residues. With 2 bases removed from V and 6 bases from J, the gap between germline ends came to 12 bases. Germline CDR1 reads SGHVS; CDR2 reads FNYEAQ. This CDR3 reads CASSLQQGSDTQYF. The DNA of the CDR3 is TGTGCCAGCAGCTTACAACAGGGATCGGATACGCAGTATTTT.

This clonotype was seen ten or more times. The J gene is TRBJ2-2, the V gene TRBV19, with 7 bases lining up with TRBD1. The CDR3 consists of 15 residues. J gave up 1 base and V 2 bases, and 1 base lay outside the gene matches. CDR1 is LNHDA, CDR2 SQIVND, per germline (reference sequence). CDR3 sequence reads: CASSITGVNTGELFF. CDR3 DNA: TGTGCCAGTAGTATAACAGGGGTGAACACCGGGGAGCTGTTTTTT.

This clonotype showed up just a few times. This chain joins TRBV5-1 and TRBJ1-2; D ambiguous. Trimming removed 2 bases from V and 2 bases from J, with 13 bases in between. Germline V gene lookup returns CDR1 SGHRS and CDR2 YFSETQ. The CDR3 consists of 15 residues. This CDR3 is CASSFPAGSNYGYTF. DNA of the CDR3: TGCGCCAGCAGCTTCCCGGCGGGATCGAACTATGGCTACACCTTC.

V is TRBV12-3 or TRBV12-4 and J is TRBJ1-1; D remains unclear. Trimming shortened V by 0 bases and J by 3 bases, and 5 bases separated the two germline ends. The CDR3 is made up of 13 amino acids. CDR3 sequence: CASSLAGDTEAFF. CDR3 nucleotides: TGTGCCAGCAGTTTAGCCGGGGACACTGAAGCTTTCTTT.

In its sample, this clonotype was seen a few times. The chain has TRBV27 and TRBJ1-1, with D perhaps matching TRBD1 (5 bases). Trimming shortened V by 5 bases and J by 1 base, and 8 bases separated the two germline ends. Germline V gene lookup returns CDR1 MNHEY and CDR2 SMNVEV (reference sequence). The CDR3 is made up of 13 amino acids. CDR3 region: CASSGAKNTEAFF. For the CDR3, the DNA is TGTGCCAGCAGTGGGGCAAAGAACACTGAAGCTTTCTTT.

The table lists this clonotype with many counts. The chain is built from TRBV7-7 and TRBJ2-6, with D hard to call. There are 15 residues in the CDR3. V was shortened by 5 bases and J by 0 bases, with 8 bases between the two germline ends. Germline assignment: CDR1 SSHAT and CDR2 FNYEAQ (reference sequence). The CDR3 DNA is TGTGCCAGCAGCCGCAGTGGCTCTGGGGCCAACGTCCTGACTTTC. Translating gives CASSRSGSGANVLTF.

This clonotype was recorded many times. The CDR3 protein is CASSPSGGGYNEQFF. The CDR3 DNA reads TGTGCCAGCAGCCCTAGCGGGGGGGGTTACAATGAGCAGTTCTTC. The chain is built from TRBV7-6 and TRBJ2-1, with TRBD2 identical over 12 bases. The CDR3 totals 15 residues. The ends lost 5 bases at V and 4 bases at J; junction bases unmatched: 3. Germline-derived CDR1 and CDR2 are SGHVS and FNYEAQ.

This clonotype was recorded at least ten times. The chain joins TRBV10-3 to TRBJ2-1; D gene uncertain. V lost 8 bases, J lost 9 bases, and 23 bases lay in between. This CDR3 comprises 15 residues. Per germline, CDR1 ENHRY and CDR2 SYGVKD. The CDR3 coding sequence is TGTGCCATCGGAAAGACCCCAACCACAGCAAGTGAGCAGTTCTTC. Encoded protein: CAIGKTPTTASEQFF.

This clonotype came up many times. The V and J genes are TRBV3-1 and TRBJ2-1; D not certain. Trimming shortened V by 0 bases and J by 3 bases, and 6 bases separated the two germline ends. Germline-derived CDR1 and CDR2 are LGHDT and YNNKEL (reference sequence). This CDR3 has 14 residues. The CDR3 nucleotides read TGTGCCAGCAGCCAAGACACGGTCTACAATGAGCAGTTCTTC. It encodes CASSQDTVYNEQFF.

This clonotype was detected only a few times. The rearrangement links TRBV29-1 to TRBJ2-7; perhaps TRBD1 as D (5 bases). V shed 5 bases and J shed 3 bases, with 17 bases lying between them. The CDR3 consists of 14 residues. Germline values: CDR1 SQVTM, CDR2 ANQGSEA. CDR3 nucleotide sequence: TGCAGCGTTAGGGGCTCACCCCTTGACTACGAGCAGTACTTC. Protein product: CSVRGSPLDYEQYF.

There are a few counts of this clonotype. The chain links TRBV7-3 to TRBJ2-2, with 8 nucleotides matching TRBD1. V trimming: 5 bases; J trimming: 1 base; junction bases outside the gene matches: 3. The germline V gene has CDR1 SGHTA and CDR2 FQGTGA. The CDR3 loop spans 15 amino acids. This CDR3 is CASSLTGVNTGELFF. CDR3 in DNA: TGTGCCAGCAGCCTGACAGGGGTGAACACCGGGGAGCTGTTTTTT.

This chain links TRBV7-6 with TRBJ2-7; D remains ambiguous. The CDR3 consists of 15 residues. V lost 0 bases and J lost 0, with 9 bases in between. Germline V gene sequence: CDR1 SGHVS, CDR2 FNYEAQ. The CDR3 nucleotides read TGTGCCAGCAGCTTAGCAGGGTCCTCCTCCTACGAGCAGTACTTC. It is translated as CASSLAGSSSYEQYF.

This chain's CDR3 is CASSLAATGYNEQFF. The CDR3 nucleotides are TGTGCCAGCAGCTTGGCCGCGACCGGCTACAATGAGCAGTTCTTC. The V and J genes are TRBV5-6 and TRBJ2-1; D is undetermined. The germline V gene has CDR1 SGHDT and CDR2 YYEEEE. Between the trimmed V and J ends, which lost 0 bases and 3 bases, there was a span of 10 bases. The CDR3 extends over 15 amino acids.

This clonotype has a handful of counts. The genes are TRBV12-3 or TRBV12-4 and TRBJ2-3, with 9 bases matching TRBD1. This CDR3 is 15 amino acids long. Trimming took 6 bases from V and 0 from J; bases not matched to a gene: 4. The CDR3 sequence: CASSRGQGSTDTQYF. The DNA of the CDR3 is TGTGCCAGCAGCCGGGGACAGGGTAGCACAGATACGCAGTATTTT.

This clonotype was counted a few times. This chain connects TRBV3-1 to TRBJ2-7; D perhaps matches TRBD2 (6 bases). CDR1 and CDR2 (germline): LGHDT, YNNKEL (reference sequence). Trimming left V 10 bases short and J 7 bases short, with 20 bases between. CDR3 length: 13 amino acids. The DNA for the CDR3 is TGTGCCACCACCGGGCCCTTGGGAGGTGAGCAGTACTTC. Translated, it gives CATTGPLGGEQYF.

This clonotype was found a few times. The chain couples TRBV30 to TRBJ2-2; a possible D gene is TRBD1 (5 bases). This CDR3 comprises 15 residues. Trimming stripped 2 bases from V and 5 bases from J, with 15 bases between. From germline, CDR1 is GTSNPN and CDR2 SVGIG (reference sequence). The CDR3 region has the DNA TGTGCCTGGAGTCCCCTGACAGTGACGACCGGGGAGCTGTTTTTT. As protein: CAWSPLTVTTGELFF.

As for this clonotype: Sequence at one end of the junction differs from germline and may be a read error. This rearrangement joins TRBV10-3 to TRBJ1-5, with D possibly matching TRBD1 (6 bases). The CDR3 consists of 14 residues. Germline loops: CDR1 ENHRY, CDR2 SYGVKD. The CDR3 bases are TGTGCCATCAGTGCAGGGGCTAGCAATCGGCCCCAGCATTTT. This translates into CAISAGASNRPQHF.

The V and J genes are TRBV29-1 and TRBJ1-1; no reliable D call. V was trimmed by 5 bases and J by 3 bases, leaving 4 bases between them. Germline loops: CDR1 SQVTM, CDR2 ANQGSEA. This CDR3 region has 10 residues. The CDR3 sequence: CSVRDTEAFF. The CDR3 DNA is TGCAGCGTTCGAGACACTGAAGCTTTCTTT.